In its sample, the clone carrying this T cell receptor beta chain was seen a few times. Sequencing was performed with immunoSEQ multiplex PCR; in TCRdb, only in-frame clones are kept and a portion is missing. The sample holds a few hundred thousand clones, 65% to 90% seen once. This record belongs to a study of blood T cell repertoires in COVID-19. As for the study in general: The analysed material was cDNA or gDNA that came from T cells, B-cell-depleted T cells, or PBMCs.

CDR1 is MNHEY and CDR2 is SMNVEV in the germline V gene (reference sequence). The CDR3 runs to 15 residues. V was trimmed by 2 bases and J by 4 bases, leaving 12 bases between them. Input material: PBMCs or T cells enriched from blood (not recorded which). The receptor was derived from a woman under 30 who had recovered from COVID-19. The chain uses TRBV27 and TRBJ1-5, with D tentatively TRBD1 (5 bases). In DNA, the CDR3 is TGTGCCAGCAGTTTACGGGGAGGGGAGAATCAGCCCCAGCATTTT. Residues: CASSLRGGENQPQHF.